The text below deals with one TCR beta chain. The source of the sample is a study of human T cells and chemical hapten exposure. Study details: Application of 0.01% DPC to the upper back was done by patch test, with a reading at 6 days. Slight differences in pooled library volume were the main source of varying TCR yields across samples.

The ends lost 6 bases at V and 0 bases at J; junction bases unmatched: 4. This CDR3 is 13 amino acids long. Germline lookup yields CDR1 SQVTM and CDR2 ANQGSEA. The time point was: patch test 2, 6 weeks after DPC sensitization. As for treatment: therapeutic diphenylcyclopropenone sensitization with weekly scalp DPC. From whole blood left unfractionated, total RNA was extracted. TCRdb recomputed calls from the RACE reads with MiXCR, one row per CDR3 protein. The table includes 110,000 to 150,000 distinct CDR3 sequences, 12% detected once. The clonotype originates from a woman between 45 and 65 years old with alopecia areata. Some clones in this sample may be carry-over from other donors' samples. J is TRBJ2-5 and V is TRBV29-1, with 7 bases fitting TRBD2. The sample here was whole blood, taken in connection with sensitization to the hapten diphenylcyclopropenone (DPC). As DNA, the CDR3 is TGCAGCGTGGGCGGGAGAAACCAAGAGACCCAGTACTTC. This codes for CSVGGRNQETQYF.